This TCR beta chain derives from a study of CD8+ T cells in alopecia areata. Across the whole study: Tofacitinib was given for 6 to 18 months, then stopped for 6 months. Findings of the study overall: More clonal than normal scalp was lesional scalp, particularly alopecia totalis/universalis.

cDNA reverse transcribed from extracted RNA served as the sequencing template. Sequenced by immunoSEQ multiplex PCR; TCRdb stores in-frame clones only, minus some. The table includes approximately 180,000 clones, about 63% detected once. A word on this clone: What it binds is not known.

The sample was CD4+ T cells sorted from blood, taken at week 0. This clonotype was obtained from a human donor with alopecia areata.

CDR3 in amino acids: CASSSLGQTYEQYF. CDR3 nucleotide sequence: TGTGCCAGCAGTTCCCTCGGACAGACCTACGAGCAGTACTTC. V usage is TRBV27 and J usage is TRBJ2-7; maybe TRBD1 (6 bases). Per germline, CDR1 MNHEY and CDR2 SMNVEV (reference sequence). V shed 4 bases and J shed 2 bases, with 12 bases lying between them. This CDR3 is built from 14 residues.